The sequence of this T cell receptor beta chain was determined in a study of cytomegalovirus exposure and HLA in healthy donors. Germline V gene sequence: CDR1 SGHRS, CDR2 YFSETQ. This CDR3 is 16 amino acids long. Losses at the gene ends were 0 bases for V and 2 bases for J; bases not matched to a gene: 3. The study's findings and limits: For most TCR sequences rarity was the rule, although some public TCRs occurred in many donors. In a later analysis, the majority of CMV-associated beta chains seemingly showed HLA restriction. In an earlier analysis, in roughly 580 donors, most V segments appeared productive either ~87% or ~30% of the time.

With 60 Vbeta and 13 Jbeta primers, the PCR was carried out. Authors' processing steps: Later, an analysis found 75 million to 90 million unique TCR beta chains, and some 10 million of these were shared. The repertoire was sequenced with immunoSEQ multiplex PCR; TCRdb's copy has only in-frame clones and lacks some. Clonal size and the V and J genes are those of that table, whereas D and trimming came from the DNA. The sample includes about 110,000 clones, 73% of them seen just once. About this clone: Its cognate antigen is unknown.

The TCR comes from a man aged 35 to 55 in good health and CMV-seronegative. This chain joins TRBV5-1 and TRBJ1-4, with TRBD1 identical over 8 bases. Sequencing was carried out using PBMCs. CDR3 residues: CASSLGQGATNEKLFF. The CDR3 coding sequence is TGCGCCAGCAGCTTGGGGCAGGGGGCGACTAATGAAAAACTGTTTTTT.